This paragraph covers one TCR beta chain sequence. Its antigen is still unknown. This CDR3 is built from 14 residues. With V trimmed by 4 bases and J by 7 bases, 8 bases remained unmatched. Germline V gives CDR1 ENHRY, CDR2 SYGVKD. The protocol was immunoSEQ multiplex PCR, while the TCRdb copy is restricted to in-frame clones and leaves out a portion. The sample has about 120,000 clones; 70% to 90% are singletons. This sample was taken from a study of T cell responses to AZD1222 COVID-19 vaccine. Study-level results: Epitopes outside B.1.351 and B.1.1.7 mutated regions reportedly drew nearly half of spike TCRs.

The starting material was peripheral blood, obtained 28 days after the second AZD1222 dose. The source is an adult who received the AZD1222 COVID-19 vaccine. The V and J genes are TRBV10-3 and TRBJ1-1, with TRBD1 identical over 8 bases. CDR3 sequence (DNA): TGTGCCATCAGTGTCGGGACAGGTAGATATGAAGCTTTCTTT. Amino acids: CAISVGTGRYEAFF.